This T cell receptor beta chain was found in a study of T cell responses to AZD1222 COVID-19 vaccine. Whole-study findings and limits: The span of vaccine-associated CD4 TCRs extended across spike, with dominance at 160-218 and 743-854. There were mostly white British donors and more females than males, and clonal diversity was possibly underestimated. It was only a handful of AZD1222 recipients who were seropositive at baseline.

Note on this clone: Its antigen is unknown.

This CDR3 contains 14 residues. The germline CDR1 and CDR2 sequences are MNHEY and SVGEGT. The J segment lost 11 bases and the V segment lost 4 bases, leaving 6 bases of the junction unmatched. Repertoires were generated with immunoSEQ multiplex PCR, while TCRdb's copy carries only in-frame clones and drops some. Of about 160,000 clones in the sample, 90% to 95% were seen once. The chain recombines TRBV6-2 or TRBV6-3 with TRBJ1-6, with TRBD1 matching 9 bases. This clonotype was obtained from an adult who received the AZD1222 COVID-19 vaccine. The sequences come from peripheral blood, collected 28 days after the second AZD1222 dose. For the CDR3, the DNA is TGTGCCAGCAGTTTCGGACAGGGGTACGCACCCCTCCACTTT. Translated, it gives CASSFGQGYAPLHF.